These 3 T cell receptor beta chains came from one sample sequenced in a study of blood T cell repertoires in COVID-19. Libraries were prepared by immunoSEQ multiplex PCR; TCRdb keeps only in-frame clonotypes and omits some of them. The profile shows tens of thousands of clones, 82% of them singletons. The sample was peripheral blood. The receptors here all came from a human donor with acute or convalescent COVID-19. The donor label of this sample is uncertain.

The V call is TRBV6-5, the J call TRBJ1-4; D is ambiguous. In germline, CDR1 is MNHEY, CDR2 SVGAGI. V lost 6 bases and J lost 5, with 10 bases in between. CDR3 length: 13 residues. CDR3 amino acids: CASSHRGNEKLFF. The CDR3 DNA reads TGTGCCAGCAGCCACCGCGGAAATGAAAAACTGTTTTTT.

CDR3 loop: CASSRGSADNEQFF. CDR3 in DNA: TGTGCCAGCAGCCGTGGGAGCGCAGACAATGAGCAGTTCTTC. The genes are TRBV7-3 and TRBJ2-1; TRBD2 is a possible D gene (5 bases). Trimming shortened V by 5 bases and J by 5 bases, and 13 bases separated the two germline ends. The CDR3 totals 14 residues. Germline V gene lookup returns CDR1 SGHTA and CDR2 FQGTGA.

This clone was seen a few times. The J gene is TRBJ2-7, the V gene TRBV5-4; 12 bases map to TRBD2. The CDR3 sequence is 17 residues long. The V and J ends lost 1 base and 2 bases, in that order; junction bases with no gene match: 7. The germline CDR1 and CDR2 sequences are SGHNT and YYREEE (reference sequence). CDR3 sequence reads: CASSLRGLAGDAYEQYF. CDR3 sequence (DNA): TGTGCCAGCAGCTTGAGGGGACTAGCGGGTGACGCCTACGAGCAGTACTTC.